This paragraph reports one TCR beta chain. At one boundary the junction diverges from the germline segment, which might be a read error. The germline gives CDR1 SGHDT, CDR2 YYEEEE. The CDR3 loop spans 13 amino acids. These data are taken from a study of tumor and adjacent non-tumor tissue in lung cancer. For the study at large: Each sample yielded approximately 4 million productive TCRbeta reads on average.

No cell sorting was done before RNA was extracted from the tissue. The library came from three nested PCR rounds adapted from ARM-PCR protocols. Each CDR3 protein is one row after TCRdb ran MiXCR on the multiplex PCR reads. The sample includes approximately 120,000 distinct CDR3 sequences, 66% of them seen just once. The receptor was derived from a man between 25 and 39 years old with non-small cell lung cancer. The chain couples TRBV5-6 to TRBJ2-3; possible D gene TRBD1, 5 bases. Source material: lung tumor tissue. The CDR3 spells CASILGQAVTQYF. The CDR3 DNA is TGTGCCAGCATCTTGGGGCAGGCAGTTACGCAGTATTTT.